These T cell receptor beta chains were read from a single sample in a study of blood T cell repertoires in COVID-19. Data came from immunoSEQ multiplex PCR; TCRdb stores just in-frame clones and leaves some out. Of roughly 160,000 clones in the sample, 87% are singletons; the top ten hold 9% to 12%. The sequencing sample was made of peripheral blood. The receptor set was obtained from an older woman with COVID-19, enrolled during active disease. CDR3s include the opening cysteine and the closing phenylalanine or tryptophan. D genes are given only for firm matches. Clone size is not always given. Where it is, it says once, few, many or a class for expanded clones.

V	size	D	J	DNA	CDR3
TRBV6-2/TRBV6-3	-	TRBD1	TRBJ1-5	TGTGCCAGCAGTTACTCACCCGGGACAGGGGGAGGTAGGAGCAATCAGCCCCAGCATTTT	CASSYSPGTGGGRSNQPQHF
TRBV29-1	-	-	TRBJ1-1	TGCAGCGTCCTCGGGGGGGTCCAGAACACTGAAGCTTTCTTT	CSVLGGVQNTEAFF
TRBV5-1	-	-	TRBJ1-2	TGCGCCAGCAGCTTGAAAGTGCAGGGAGGTTCCTATGGCTACACCTTC	CASSLKVQGGSYGYTF
TRBV30	-	TRBD1	TRBJ1-6	TGTGCCTGGAGCCCAAGGGGCAGGGGGCTTCGTCCCTATAATTCACCCCTCCACTTT	CAWSPRGRGLRPYNSPLHF
TRBV5-6	-	TRBD1	TRBJ1-4	TGTGCCAGCAGCTTGGCCCCCGTCGGACAGGGTAATGAAAAACTGTTTTTT	CASSLAPVGQGNEKLFF
TRBV28	-	TRBD1	TRBJ1-1	TGTGCCAGCAGTTTACAGGGGCAGGGGGACACTGAAGCTTTCTTT	CASSLQGQGDTEAFF
TRBV5-1	-	-	TRBJ1-6	TGCGCCAGCAGCACCGGAGATAATAATTCACCCCTCCACTTT	CASSTGDNNSPLHF
TRBV7-8	few	TRBD1	TRBJ1-3	TGTGCCAGCAGCTCAAGGACAGGCCAAATCTCTGGAAACACCATATATTTT	CASSSRTGQISGNTIYF
TRBV7-5	-	-	TRBJ1-1	TGTGTCAGAATACGAACGTTAAACATGAACACTGAAGCTTTCTTT	CVRIRTLNMNTEAFF
TRBV5-1	-	TRBD1	TRBJ2-7	TGCGCCAGCAGCGCGGGACAGGGTCGGTTCGGGGAGCAGTACTTC	CASSAGQGRFGEQYF
TRBV10-3	-	-	TRBJ2-7	TGTGCCATCAGTGAGGCGGGACAGACGGAGCAGTACTTC	CAISEAGQTEQYF
TRBV6-1	-	-	TRBJ2-3	TGTGCCAGCAGTGAGTGGGGGACTTACACAGATACGCAGTATTTT	CASSEWGTYTDTQYF
TRBV2	-	-	TRBJ2-7	TGTGCCAGCGTATTTGGACAGCACTACGAGCAGTACTTC	CASVFGQHYEQYF
TRBV5-1	-	-	TRBJ1-2	TGCGCCAGCAGCTTGGATCCGACTATTCCTAACTATGGCTACACCTTC	CASSLDPTIPNYGYTF
TRBV7-6	-	TRBD1	TRBJ2-2	TGTGCCAGCAGCCCCCGGGACAGGGTGATCGGGGAGCTGTTTTTT	CASSPRDRVIGELFF
TRBV7-2	-	-	TRBJ1-4	TGTGCCAGCAGCTTAGATCCAACAGGGTACGAAAAACTGTTTTTT	CASSLDPTGYEKLFF
TRBV2	few	TRBD2	TRBJ2-1	TGTGCCAGCAGTGGGAATAGCGGGGGGGCCAAGGGCAATGAGCAGTTCTTC	CASSGNSGGAKGNEQFF
TRBV18	-	TRBD1	TRBJ2-7	TGTGCCAGCTCGACAGGGGTTTCCCAAATTTACGAGCAGTACTTC	CASSTGVSQIYEQYF
TRBV15	-	-	TRBJ1-4	-	CATSSTSSEKLFF
TRBV6-4	-	TRBD1	TRBJ1-4	TGTGCCCCACAGGGGGTTCACGCAACTAATGAAAAACTGTTTTTT	CAPQGVHATNEKLFF
TRBV5-1	-	-	TRBJ1-1	TGCGCCAGCAGCCGGGACATGGACTTGAACACTGAAGCTTTCTTT	CASSRDMDLNTEAFF
TRBV28	-	-	TRBJ1-2	TGTGCCAGCAGTCAAAATAGCTATGGCTACACCTTC	CASSQNSYGYTF
TRBV28	-	TRBD1	TRBJ1-5	TGTGCCAGCAGTCCCAATCCGGGACAGGGTAGTCAGCCCCAGCATTTT	CASSPNPGQGSQPQHF
TRBV6-1	-	-	TRBJ1-5	TGTGCCAGCAGTGAACTCCCAGCGGGCAATCAGCCCCAGCATTTT	CASSELPAGNQPQHF
TRBV2	-	TRBD1	TRBJ1-2	TGTGCCAGCAGCCGGACAGGGGGCGCTCCCTATGGCTACACCTTC	CASSRTGGAPYGYTF
TRBV4-1	once	-	TRBJ1-5	TGCGCCAGCAGCCAAGAGAGTCGCCAGCCCCAGCATTTT	CASSQESRQPQHF
TRBV6-5	-	TRBD1	TRBJ2-5	TGTGCCAGCACCGTTACAGGGGTCCAAGAGACCCAGTACTTC	CASTVTGVQETQYF
TRBV2	few	-	TRBJ1-5	TGTGCCAGCAGGGGGTCAGGGGTCGGGAATCAGCCCCAGCATTTT	CASRGSGVGNQPQHF
TRBV19	-	-	TRBJ1-6	TGTGCCAGTAGTGCGAGGGCCTATAATTCACCCCTCCACTTT	CASSARAYNSPLHF
TRBV19	-	TRBD1	TRBJ1-2	TGTGCCAGTTTGGACAGGGGTAACTATGGCTACACCTTC	CASLDRGNYGYTF
TRBV9	-	TRBD1	TRBJ1-5	TGTGCCAGCAGTCCAGGACAGGCCGCAGGTCAGCCCCAGCATTTT	CASSPGQAAGQPQHF
TRBV28	-	-	TRBJ1-1	TGTGCCATAACGGAGAGAGTGAACACTGAAGCTTTCTTT	CAITERVNTEAFF
TRBV19	-	TRBD1	TRBJ1-2	TGTGCCAGTAGTATCGGACAGGTCTATGGCTACACCTTC	CASSIGQVYGYTF
TRBV6-5	-	TRBD1	TRBJ1-2	TGTGCCAGCAAAAGTATGGGACAGATCTCCTATGGCTACACCTTC	CASKSMGQISYGYTF
TRBV19	-	-	TRBJ2-1	TGTGCCAGTAGCGGCAGGGAAAGACAAAGCGATGAGCAGTTCTTC	CASSGRERQSDEQFF
TRBV5-4	-	TRBD1	TRBJ1-2	TGTGCCAGCAGCCCGAGGACAGGGGCGAACTATGGCTACACCTTC	CASSPRTGANYGYTF
TRBV10-3	once	TRBD1	TRBJ2-3	TGTGCCACCCGACAGGGCAGAGATACGCAGTATTTT	CATRQGRDTQYF
TRBV13	-	-	TRBJ1-1	TGTGCCAGCAGCTTAGTTGGCAGTGAAGCTTTCTTT	CASSLVGSEAFF
TRBV5-6	-	-	TRBJ2-5	TGTGCCAGCAGCCCCAACAATCCCCCCAGTCAACAAGAGACCCAGTACTTC	CASSPNNPPSQQETQYF
TRBV19	-	-	TRBJ2-1	TGTGCCAGTAGCTCGGGACACAGTTACAATGAGCAGTTCTTC	CASSSGHSYNEQFF
TRBV19	-	-	TRBJ1-2	TGTGCCAGTAGTCCCAAGGGGGAACATGGCTACACCTTC	CASSPKGEHGYTF
TRBV5-1	-	TRBD1	TRBJ1-1	TGCGCCAGCAACCCTTCCGGGACAGGGGTTTCTGAAGCTTTCTTT	CASNPSGTGVSEAFF
TRBV18	-	-	TRBJ1-5	TGTGCCAGCTCACCAGAATCCCTACAGGCAGGCAATCAGCCCCAGCATTTT	CASSPESLQAGNQPQHF
TRBV12-3/TRBV12-4	-	-	TRBJ1-4	TGTGCCAGCATCAGTGCCGGGGAAAAACTGTTTTTT	CASISAGEKLFF
TRBV19	-	TRBD2	TRBJ2-5	TGTGCCAGTAGTACTCTTTCCGGGGGAGGGGAGACCCAGTACTTC	CASSTLSGGGETQYF
TRBV7-6	-	-	TRBJ2-1	TGTGCCAGCAGCTTAGTGGCAAACTCCTACAATGAGCAGTTCTTC	CASSLVANSYNEQFF
TRBV19	-	TRBD1	TRBJ1-5	TGTGCCAGTCGGGACAGGGGGAATCAGCCCCAGCATTTT	CASRDRGNQPQHF
TRBV7-8	-	TRBD2	TRBJ2-7	TGTGCCAGCAGCTTAGTGGGCGGGGGGGGCTCCTACGAGCAGTACTTC	CASSLVGGGGSYEQYF
TRBV28	-	-	TRBJ2-3	TGTGCCAGCAGTCGAGCGGGTGGAAGAACAGATACGCAGTATTTT	CASSRAGGRTDTQYF
TRBV3-1/TRBV3-2	-	-	TRBJ1-5	TGTGCCAGCAGCCCCGCGGGTCCGAATCAGCCCCAGCATTTT	CASSPAGPNQPQHF
TRBV3-1/TRBV3-2	-	-	TRBJ1-1	TGTGCCAGCAGCCACGGGTGGGACACTGAAGCTTTCTTT	CASSHGWDTEAFF
TRBV14	-	-	TRBJ2-1	TGTGCCAGCAGCCAAGGATTGGCCGTTCGTTTGGTGGAGCAGTTCTTC	CASSQGLAVRLVEQFF
TRBV6-5	-	TRBD1	TRBJ1-2	TGTGCCAGCAGTTACTCGGGCAGGGGGAAATATGGCTACACCTTC	CASSYSGRGKYGYTF